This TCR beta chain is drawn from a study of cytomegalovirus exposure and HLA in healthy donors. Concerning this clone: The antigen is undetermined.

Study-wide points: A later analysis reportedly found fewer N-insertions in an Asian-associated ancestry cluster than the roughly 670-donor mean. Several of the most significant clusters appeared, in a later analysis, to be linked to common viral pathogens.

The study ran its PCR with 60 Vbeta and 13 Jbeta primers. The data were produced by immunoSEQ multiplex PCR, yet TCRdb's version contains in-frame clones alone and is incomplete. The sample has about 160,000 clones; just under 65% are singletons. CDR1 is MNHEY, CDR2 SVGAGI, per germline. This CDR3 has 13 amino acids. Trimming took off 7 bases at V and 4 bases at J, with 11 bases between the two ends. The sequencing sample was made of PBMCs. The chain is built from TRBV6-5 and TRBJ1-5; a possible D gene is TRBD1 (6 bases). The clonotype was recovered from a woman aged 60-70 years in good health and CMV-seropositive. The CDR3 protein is CASTGQPNQPQHF. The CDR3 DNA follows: TGTGCCAGCACCGGACAGCCTAATCAGCCCCAGCATTTT.